The T cell receptor (beta chain) under discussion was sequenced for a study of blood T cell repertoires in COVID-19. The V gene's germline CDR1 is LGHDT and CDR2 YNNKEL (reference sequence). The CDR3 spans 16 residues. The trim removed 0 bases at V and 5 bases at J, leaving 9 bases unmatched. Libraries were prepared by immunoSEQ multiplex PCR; TCRdb keeps only in-frame clonotypes and omits some of them. The sample has about 270,000 clones, 85% to 90% seen once. Sequencing input: PBMCs or T cells enriched from blood (not recorded which). The chain links TRBV3-1 (or the pseudogene TRBV3-2) to TRBJ2-7; TRBD2 agrees at 8 bases. This clonotype was obtained from a woman in her late teens or twenties who had recovered from COVID-19. In DNA form, the CDR3 reads TGTGCCAGCAGCCAAGAAATCGGGGGGGCCACGGACGAGCAGTACTTC. Its translation: CASSQEIGGATDEQYF.